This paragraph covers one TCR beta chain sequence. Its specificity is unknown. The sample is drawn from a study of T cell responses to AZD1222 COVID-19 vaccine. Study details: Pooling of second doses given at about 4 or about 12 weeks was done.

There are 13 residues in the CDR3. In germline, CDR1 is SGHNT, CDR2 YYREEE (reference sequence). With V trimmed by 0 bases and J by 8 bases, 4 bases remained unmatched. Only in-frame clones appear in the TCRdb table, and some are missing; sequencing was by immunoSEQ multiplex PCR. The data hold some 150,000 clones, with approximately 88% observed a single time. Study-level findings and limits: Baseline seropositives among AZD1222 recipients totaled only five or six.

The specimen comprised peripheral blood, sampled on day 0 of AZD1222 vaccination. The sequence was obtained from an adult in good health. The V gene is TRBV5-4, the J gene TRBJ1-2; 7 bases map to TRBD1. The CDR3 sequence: CASSLEGATGYTF. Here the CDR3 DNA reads TGTGCCAGCAGCTTGGAGGGGGCAACGGGCTACACCTTC.